The 31 T cell receptor beta chains below all came from one sample that was sequenced in a study of PD-L1 blockade in urothelial cancer. Documented time point: peripheral blood 6 weeks after treatment start. Only in-frame clones appear in the TCRdb table, and some are missing; sequencing was by immunoSEQ multiplex PCR. This sample has around 26,000 clones, with around 82% found just once. Source: PBMCs, taken around atezolizumab (anti-PD-L1) treatment. The receptors here all came from a man between 70 and 80 years old with urothelial cancer.

J is TRBJ2-5 and V is TRBV18, with D maybe TRBD2 (6 bases). The germline V gene encodes CDR1 KGHSH and CDR2 LQKENI. This CDR3 contains 13 residues. V was cut by 4 bases and J by 5 bases, with 11 bases left in between. The CDR3 reads CASSLGTLETQYF. The CDR3 DNA sequence: TGTGCCAGCTCACTGGGGACTTTGGAGACCCAGTACTTC. The variable domain in full, with the rest retrieved from reference TRBV18 and TRBJ2-5, is NAGVMQNPRHLVRRRGQEARLRCSPMKGHSHVYWYRQLPEEGLKFMVYLQKENIIDESGMPKERFSAEFPKEGPSILRIQQVVRGDSAAYFCASSLGTLETQYFGPGTRLLVL.

The sample holds a few counts of this clone. The chain couples TRBV7-9 to TRBJ2-3; perhaps TRBD2 as D (6 bases). The CDR3 contains 15 residues. Germline CDR1 and CDR2: SEHNR and FQNEAQ (reference sequence). V was trimmed by 5 bases and J by 3 bases, leaving 15 bases between them. CDR3 residues: CASSPFGGGTDTQYF. The CDR3, as DNA: TGTGCCAGCAGCCCCTTCGGAGGAGGGACAGATACGCAGTATTTT.

This clone was found once. The V gene is TRBV18, the J gene TRBJ2-7; 9 bases are a match to TRBD2. The J segment lost 0 bases and the V segment lost 5 bases, leaving 2 bases of the junction unmatched. This CDR3 spans 14 amino acids. Germline lookup yields CDR1 KGHSH and CDR2 LQKENI. This chain's CDR3 is CASSASGTSYEQYF. The CDR3 nucleotides read TGTGCCAGCTCAGCTAGCGGGACCTCCTACGAGCAGTACTTC.

J is TRBJ2-3 and V is TRBV5-5; 7 bases are shared with TRBD2. Per germline, CDR1 SGHKS and CDR2 YYEKEE (reference sequence). Trimming cost V 4 bases and J 3 bases; bases outside gene matches: 11. This CDR3 is 16 amino acids long. Here the CDR3 DNA reads TGTGCCAGCAGCCGCCTTGGGCGGGGGAATACAGATACGCAGTATTTT. This codes for CASSRLGRGNTDTQYF.

J is TRBJ2-7 and V is TRBV27; a weak D match, TRBD1 (6 bases). Per germline, CDR1 MNHEY and CDR2 SMNVEV (reference sequence). The germline V and J ends were trimmed by 5 bases and 5 bases, with 13 bases remaining between them. This CDR3 is built from 13 residues. The CDR3, as DNA: TGTGCCAGCAGTCAGAACAGGGTCGACGAGCAGTACTTC. Its protein product is CASSQNRVDEQYF.

This clone turned up a few times. The J gene is TRBJ1-1, the V gene TRBV10-1, with no clear D. The V and J ends lost 3 bases and 3 bases respectively, with 8 bases between them. The germline gives CDR1 WNHNN, CDR2 SYGVQD (reference sequence). The CDR3 runs to 13 residues. The CDR3 DNA reads TGCGCCAGCAGTGAACGACTGCACACTGAAGCTTTCTTT. This codes for CASSERLHTEAFF.

The chain couples TRBV19 to TRBJ2-2; 8 bases are shared with TRBD2. Trimming took 6 bases from V and 1 from J; bases not matched to a gene: 1. In germline, CDR1 is LNHDA, CDR2 SQIVND (reference sequence). The CDR3 covers 14 residues. The CDR3 loop is CASRAGGNTGELFF. DNA of the CDR3: TGTGCCAGTAGGGCGGGAGGGAACACCGGGGAGCTGTTTTTT.

This clone was picked up one time. The V and J genes are TRBV28 and TRBJ2-6; D possibly corresponds to TRBD1 (6 bases). Trimming removed 5 bases from V and 4 bases from J, with 15 bases in between. Germline lookup yields CDR1 MDHEN and CDR2 SYDVKM. The CDR3 has 16 residues. In DNA form, the CDR3 reads TGTGCCAGCAGTACCCACAGGGTGTCCGGGGCCAACGTCCTGACTTTC. It codes for CASSTHRVSGANVLTF.

The rearrangement uses TRBV4-3 and TRBJ2-7; TRBD2 matches at 10 bases. The CDR3 is 16 residues long. CDR1 and CDR2 (germline): LGHNA, YSLEER. With 0 bases clipped from V and 4 bases from J, the junction kept 6 bases outside the gene matches. CDR3 in DNA: TGCGCCAGCAGCCAAGATGGGGCAGCGGGAGGGTACGAGCAGTACTTC. Translating it yields CASSQDGAAGGYEQYF.

The rearrangement joins TRBV2 to TRBJ1-1; the D gene is possibly TRBD1 (6 bases). This CDR3 has 14 residues. V lost 3 bases, J lost 4 bases, and 12 bases lay in between. The germline V gene has CDR1 SNHLY and CDR2 FYNNEI. CDR3 DNA sequence: TGTGCCAGCAGTGAGAACAGGGTTCCCACTGAAGCTTTCTTT. Amino acids: CASSENRVPTEAFF. The full variable domain, rest sourced from reference TRBV2 and TRBJ1-1, is EPEVTQTPSHQVTQMGQEVILRCVPISNHLYFYWYRQILGQKVEFLVSFYNNEISEKSEIFDDQFSVERPDGSNFTLKIRSTKLEDSAMYFCASSENRVPTEAFFGQGTRLTVV.

The count of this clone is one. The rearrangement uses TRBV5-1 and TRBJ2-1; 13 nucleotides agree with TRBD2. Losses at the gene ends were 4 bases for V and 9 bases for J; bases not matched to a gene: 4. CDR1 is SGHRS, CDR2 YFSETQ, per germline. CDR3 length: 14 residues. For the CDR3, the DNA is TGCGCCAGCAGCGCCACTAGCGGGAGGGGTGAGCAGTTCTTC. Its protein product is CASSATSGRGEQFF.

V and J are TRBV6-1 and TRBJ2-3, with D tentatively TRBD2 (5 bases). Germline CDR1 MNHNS, CDR2 SASEGT. The CDR3 covers 12 residues. V lost 0 bases to trimming and J lost 10 bases, with 8 bases between them. CDR3 amino acids: CASSEADGAQYF. The CDR3 bases are TGTGCCAGCAGTGAAGCAGACGGGGCGCAGTATTTT.

The chain joins TRBV2 to TRBJ2-1; TRBD2 agrees at 13 bases. Germline V CDR1 and CDR2: SNHLY, FYNNEI. The CDR3 is made up of 19 amino acids. V gave up 4 bases and J gave up 4 bases; unmatched junction bases: 13. This chain's CDR3 is CASSVGHRLAGGSYNEQFF. DNA for the CDR3: TGTGCCAGCAGTGTGGGACATAGACTAGCGGGAGGTTCATACAATGAGCAGTTCTTC.

The rearrangement uses TRBV28 and TRBJ2-5, with 9 bases that match TRBD2. Germline CDR1 and CDR2: MDHEN and SYDVKM. Trimming at V came to 7 bases and at J to 5 bases, leaving 11 bases not matched to a gene. This CDR3 spans 15 amino acids. CDR3 in DNA: TGTGCCAGCATCTCCGAGCGGGCGGGAGGGGAGACCCAGTACTTC. Protein sequence: CASISERAGGETQYF.

The chain recombines TRBV7-9 with TRBJ1-3, with 10 bases aligning to TRBD1. Trimming cost V 5 bases and J 2 bases; bases outside gene matches: 3. The CDR3 loop spans 15 amino acids. CDR1 SEHNR and CDR2 FQNEAQ come from the germline V gene (reference sequence). CDR3 DNA: TGTGCCAGCAGCCGACAGGGGGCGGCTGGAAACACCATATATTTT. It specifies CASSRQGAAGNTIYF.

This clone was detected a few times. The chain recombines TRBV7-2 with TRBJ1-5; D unresolved. Germline loops: CDR1 SGHTA, CDR2 FQGNSA. The CDR3 has 12 amino acids. Trimming removed 6 bases at V and 5 bases at J, with 8 bases between. CDR3 amino acids: CASSFGDQPQHF. The CDR3 DNA reads TGTGCCAGCAGTTTCGGGGATCAGCCCCAGCATTTT. The full variable domain, completed using reference TRBV7-2 and TRBJ1-5, is GAGVSQSPSNKVTEKGKDVELRCDPISGHTALYWYRQSLGQGLEFLIYFQGNSAPDKSGLPSDRFSAERTGGSVSTLTIQRTQQEDSAVYLCASSFGDQPQHFGDGTRLSIL.

V usage is TRBV6-1 and J usage is TRBJ2-3; 12 nucleotides match TRBD2. Germline CDR1 reads MNHNS; CDR2 reads SASEGT. V was pared by 8 bases and J by 6 bases, with 9 bases of the junction left unmatched. The CDR3 spans 15 residues. CDR3 sequence (DNA): TGTGCCAGCTACCGACTAGCGGGAGAGGTGGATACGCAGTATTTT. This sequence encodes CASYRLAGEVDTQYF.

The chain employs TRBV19 and TRBJ2-7; 13 bases match TRBD2. The germline gives CDR1 LNHDA, CDR2 SQIVND (reference sequence). The junction had 11 bases not matched to a gene; V was cut back by 5 bases and J by 13 bases. The length of the CDR3 is 14 residues. CDR3 nucleotides: TGTGCCAGTAGTGTCCGGACTAGCGGGAGCTCGCTTTACTTC. This translates into CASSVRTSGSSLYF.

The chain uses TRBV5-1 and TRBJ2-7; the D gene is possibly TRBD1 (5 bases). The germline gives CDR1 SGHRS, CDR2 YFSETQ. The CDR3 runs to 12 residues. The ends were cut back, 4 bases at V and 7 bases at J, with 12 bases in the middle. The CDR3 DNA follows: TGCGCCAGCAGCATTACAGGATATGAGCAGTACTTC. This sequence encodes CASSITGYEQYF.

This chain joins TRBV4-2 and TRBJ2-3, with 8 nucleotides matching TRBD2. Germline CDR1 LGHNA, CDR2 YNFKEQ. This CDR3 region has 16 residues. After removal of 4 bases from V and 2 bases from J, the junction contained 8 bases not matched to a gene. The CDR3 sequence: CASSPQAGDPTDTQYF. In DNA form, the CDR3 reads TGTGCCAGCAGCCCCCAAGCGGGAGACCCCACAGATACGCAGTATTTT.

This chain links TRBV5-4 with TRBJ2-5, with a weak D call TRBD2 (7 bases). V lost 5 bases, J lost 1 base, and 18 bases lay in between. CDR3 size: 16 residues. Looked up from germline, CDR1 is SGHNT and CDR2 is YYREEE (reference sequence). The CDR3 nucleotides read TGTGCCAGCAGGGTGGGGGGGGCGCGGACCCAAGAGACCCAGTACTTC. Its translation: CASRVGGARTQETQYF. The full variable domain, its missing parts supplied by reference TRBV5-4 and TRBJ2-5, is ETGVTQSPTHLIKTRGQQVTLRCSSQSGHNTVSWYQQALGQGPQFIFQYYREEENGRGNFPPRFSGLQFPNYSSELNVNALELDDSALYLCASRVGGARTQETQYFGPGTRLLVL.

The chain joins TRBV12-5 to TRBJ2-1; the D gene is possibly TRBD1 (6 bases). The CDR3 is made up of 17 amino acids. Looked up from germline, CDR1 is LGHNT and CDR2 is FRNRAP. Trimming stripped 7 bases from V and 1 base from J, with 20 bases between. The CDR3, as DNA: TGTGCTAGTGCCCCACCGGGACAAGTAGTATCCTACAATGAGCAGTTCTTC. Amino acid sequence: CASAPPGQVVSYNEQFF.

This clone appeared a single time. This rearrangement joins TRBV12-5 to TRBJ1-1; D possibly corresponds to TRBD1 (5 bases). The CDR3 spans 13 residues. The germline V and J ends were trimmed by 3 bases and 1 base, with 6 bases remaining between them. CDR1 and CDR2 from the germline V gene are LGHNT and FRNRAP. The CDR3 DNA reads TGTGCTAGTGGTTTCGGGGGGAACACTGAAGCTTTCTTT. As protein: CASGFGGNTEAFF.

The rearrangement links TRBV27 to TRBJ2-1, with 7 bases fitting TRBD1. Germline V gene lookup returns CDR1 MNHEY and CDR2 SMNVEV (reference sequence). CDR3 length equals 18 residues. Trimming took 7 bases from V and 4 from J; bases not matched to a gene: 19. DNA of the CDR3: TGTGCCAGCAACACCAAACGCTCGACAGGGCTACGGTACAATGAGCAGTTCTTC. The encoded protein is CASNTKRSTGLRYNEQFF.

The DNA of the CDR3 is TGTGCCAGCAGTTTCCTAACAGGGGTTGAGCAGTTCTTC. Its protein is CASSFLTGVEQFF. The chain uses TRBV6-5 and TRBJ2-1, with 7 positions matching TRBD1. CDR1 and CDR2 (germline): MNHEY, SVGAGI. The CDR3 runs 13 residues. With 4 bases clipped from V and 9 bases from J, the junction kept 6 bases outside the gene matches.

The gene calls are TRBV9 and TRBJ2-6; D is possibly TRBD2 (5 bases). Germline CDR1 SGDLS, CDR2 YYNGEE. This CDR3 is built from 14 residues. Trimming took 6 bases from V and 2 from J, leaving 9 bases between them. The CDR3, as DNA: TGTGCCAGCACCGAGGGAACTGGGGCCAACGTCCTGACTTTC. It translates to CASTEGTGANVLTF.

This chain links TRBV11-2 with TRBJ2-1; 12 bases are shared with TRBD1. Germline loops: CDR1 SGHAT, CDR2 FQNNGV. Trimming at V came to 0 bases and at J to 7 bases, leaving 4 bases not matched to a gene. This CDR3 has 16 amino acids. The CDR3 nucleotides are TGTGCCAGCAGCTTAGAACCGGGACAGGGGGCGAATGAGCAGTTCTTC. Its protein product is CASSLEPGQGANEQFF.

V gene TRBV7-2 combines with J gene TRBJ2-3; possible D gene TRBD1, 5 bases. Germline V gene sequence: CDR1 SGHTA, CDR2 FQGNSA. The CDR3 sequence is 13 residues long. The ends were cut back, 1 base at V and 3 bases at J, with 5 bases in the middle. As DNA, the CDR3 is TGTGCCAGCAGCTTAGGACAGACAGATACGCAGTATTTT. It codes for CASSLGQTDTQYF.

The gene calls are TRBV25-1 and TRBJ2-2; 8 nucleotides match TRBD1. The V gene end was trimmed by 3 bases and the J gene end by 9 bases; junction bases not matched to a gene: 6. This CDR3 region has 14 residues. Germline lookup yields CDR1 MGHDK and CDR2 SYGVNS. The chain's CDR3 is CASSEGQVIRELFF. For the CDR3, the DNA is TGTGCCAGCAGTGAGGGACAGGTGATCCGGGAGCTGTTTTTT.

CDR3 protein: CASGDRTNTGELFF. CDR3 coding DNA: TGTGCCAGCGGCGACAGGACCAACACCGGGGAGCTGTTTTTT. This chain links TRBV7-6 with TRBJ2-2, with D perhaps matching TRBD1 (6 bases). Trimming shortened V by 8 bases and J by 2 bases, and 12 bases separated the two germline ends. The CDR3 length is 14 residues. The germline gives CDR1 SGHVS, CDR2 FNYEAQ.

This clone is a singleton in its sample. The chain is built from TRBV7-2 and TRBJ2-5; D is possibly TRBD2 (5 bases). This CDR3 region has 13 residues. CDR1 is SGHTA and CDR2 is FQGNSA in the germline V gene. V lost 3 bases and J 4 bases, leaving 9 bases between the germline ends. The chain's CDR3 is CASSFLARETQYF. The CDR3 DNA reads as TGTGCCAGCAGCTTTCTAGCTAGAGAGACCCAGTACTTC.